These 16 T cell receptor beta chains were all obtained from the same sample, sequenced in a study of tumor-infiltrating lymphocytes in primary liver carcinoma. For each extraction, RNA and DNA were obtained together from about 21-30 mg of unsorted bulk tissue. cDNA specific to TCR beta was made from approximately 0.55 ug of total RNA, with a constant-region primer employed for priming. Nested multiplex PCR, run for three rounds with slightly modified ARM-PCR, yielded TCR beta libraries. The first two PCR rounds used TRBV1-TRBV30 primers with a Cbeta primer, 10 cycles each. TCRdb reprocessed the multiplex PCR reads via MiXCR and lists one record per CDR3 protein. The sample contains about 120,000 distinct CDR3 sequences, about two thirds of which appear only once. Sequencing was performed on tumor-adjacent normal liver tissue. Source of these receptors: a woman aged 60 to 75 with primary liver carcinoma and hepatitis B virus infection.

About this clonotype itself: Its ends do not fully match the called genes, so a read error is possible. The CDR3 region has the DNA TGTGCCAGCAGTATAGCGGGAGGACTCGGCGAGCAATACTTC. Translated: CASSIAGGLGEQYF. This chain links TRBV6-2 or TRBV6-3 with TRBJ2-7; TRBD2 matches 10 bases. Germline assignment: CDR1 MNHEY and CDR2 SVGEGT. There are 14 residues in the CDR3.

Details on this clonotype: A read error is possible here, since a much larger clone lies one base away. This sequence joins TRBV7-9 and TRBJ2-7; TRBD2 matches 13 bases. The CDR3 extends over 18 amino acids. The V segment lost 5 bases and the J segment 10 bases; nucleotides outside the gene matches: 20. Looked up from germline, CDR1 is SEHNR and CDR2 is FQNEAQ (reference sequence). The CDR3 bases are TGTGCCAGCAGCCCCAACCGAGCACTAGCGGGAGGGTCTAGCGACCAGTACTTC. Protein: CASSPNRALAGGSSDQYF. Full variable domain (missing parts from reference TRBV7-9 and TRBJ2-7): DTGVSQNPRHKITKRGQNVTFRCDPISEHNRLYWYRQTLGQGPEFLTYFQNEAQLEKSRLLSDRFSAERPKGSFSTLEIQRTEQGDSAMYLCASSPNRALAGGSSDQYFGPGTRLTVT.

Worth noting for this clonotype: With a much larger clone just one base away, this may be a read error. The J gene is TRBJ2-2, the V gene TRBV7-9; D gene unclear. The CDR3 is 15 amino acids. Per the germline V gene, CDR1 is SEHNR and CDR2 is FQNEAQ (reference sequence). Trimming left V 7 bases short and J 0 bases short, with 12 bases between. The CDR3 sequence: CASNTGPANTGELFF. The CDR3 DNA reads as TGTGCCAGCAACACCGGGCCCGCGAACACCGGGGAGCTGTTTTTT.

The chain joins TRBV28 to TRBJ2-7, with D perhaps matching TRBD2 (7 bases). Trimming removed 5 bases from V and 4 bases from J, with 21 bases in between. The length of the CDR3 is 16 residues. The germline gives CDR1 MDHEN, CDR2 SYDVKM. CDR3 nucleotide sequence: TGTGCCAGCAGTGTTGCGGGGGCGAGAGGTATATACGAGCAGTACTTC. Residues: CASSVAGARGIYEQYF.

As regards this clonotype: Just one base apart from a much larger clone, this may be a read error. The DNA of the CDR3 is TGTGCCAGCAGCTTACCAGGCATGGCCTATGGCTACACCTTC. It yields the protein CASSLPGMAYGYTF. The chain joins TRBV7-8 to TRBJ1-2; D is unclear. Germline V gene data show CDR1 as SGHVS and CDR2 as FQNEAQ. V lost 2 bases, J lost 4 bases, and 11 bases lay in between. The CDR3 runs to 14 residues.

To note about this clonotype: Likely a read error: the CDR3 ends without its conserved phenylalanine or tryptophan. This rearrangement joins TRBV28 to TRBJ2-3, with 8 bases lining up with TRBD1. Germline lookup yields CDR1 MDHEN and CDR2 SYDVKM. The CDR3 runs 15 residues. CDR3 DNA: TGTGCCAGCAGTCCCGGACAGGGAGGCACGGATACGCAGTATTCT. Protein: CASSPGQGGTDTQYS.

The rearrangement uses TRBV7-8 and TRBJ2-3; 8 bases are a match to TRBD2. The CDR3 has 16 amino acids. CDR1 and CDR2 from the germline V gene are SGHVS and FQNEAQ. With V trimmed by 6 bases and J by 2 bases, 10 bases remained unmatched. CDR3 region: CASRSRGLVATDTQYF. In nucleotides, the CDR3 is TGTGCCAGCAGATCCAGGGGACTAGTGGCCACAGATACGCAGTATTTT.

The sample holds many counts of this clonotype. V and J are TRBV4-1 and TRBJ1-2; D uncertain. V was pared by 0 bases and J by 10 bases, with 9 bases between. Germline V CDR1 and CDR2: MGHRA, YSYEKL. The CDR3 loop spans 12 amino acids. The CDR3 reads CASSQDLMIYTF. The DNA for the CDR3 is TGCGCCAGCAGCCAAGATCTAATGATCTACACCTTC.

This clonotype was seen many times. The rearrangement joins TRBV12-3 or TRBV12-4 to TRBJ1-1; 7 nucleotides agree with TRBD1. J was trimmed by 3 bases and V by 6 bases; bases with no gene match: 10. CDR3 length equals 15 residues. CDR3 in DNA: TGTGCCAGCAGCTTCTACGGACAGGCGGACACTGAAGCTTTCTTT. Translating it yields CASSFYGQADTEAFF.

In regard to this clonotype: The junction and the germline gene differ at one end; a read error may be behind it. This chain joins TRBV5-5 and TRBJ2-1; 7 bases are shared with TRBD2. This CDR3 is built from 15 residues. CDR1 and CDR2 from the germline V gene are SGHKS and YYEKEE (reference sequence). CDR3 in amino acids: CASSPSGTWVNEQFF. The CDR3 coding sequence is TGTGCCAGCAGCCCGAGCGGGACTTGGGTCAATGAGCAATTCTTC.

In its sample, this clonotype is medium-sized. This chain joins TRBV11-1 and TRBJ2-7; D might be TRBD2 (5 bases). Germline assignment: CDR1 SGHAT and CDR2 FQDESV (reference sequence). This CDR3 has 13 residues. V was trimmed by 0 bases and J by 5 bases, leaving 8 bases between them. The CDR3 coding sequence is TGTGCCAGCAGCTTAGCGGAGGCGGACGAGCAGTACTTC. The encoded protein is CASSLAEADEQYF. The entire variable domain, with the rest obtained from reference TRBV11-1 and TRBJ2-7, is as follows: EAEVAQSPRYKITEKSQAVAFWCDPISGHATLYWYRQILGQGPELLVQFQDESVVDDSQLPKDRFSAERLKGVDSTLKIQPAELGDSAMYLCASSLAEADEQYFGPGTRLTVT.

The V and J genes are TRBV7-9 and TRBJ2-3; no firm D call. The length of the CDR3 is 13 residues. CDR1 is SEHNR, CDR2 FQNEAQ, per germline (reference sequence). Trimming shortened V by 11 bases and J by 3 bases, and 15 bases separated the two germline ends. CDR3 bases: TGTGCCTGCAATTCCCAAAGTACAGATACGCAGTATTTT. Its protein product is CACNSQSTDTQYF.

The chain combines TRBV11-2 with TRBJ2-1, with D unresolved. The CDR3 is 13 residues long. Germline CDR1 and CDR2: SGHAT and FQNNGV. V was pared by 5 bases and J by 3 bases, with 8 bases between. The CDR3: CASSVIDYNEQFF. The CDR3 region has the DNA TGTGCCAGCAGCGTGATAGACTACAATGAGCAGTTCTTC. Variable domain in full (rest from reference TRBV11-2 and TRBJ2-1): EAGVAQSPRYKIIEKRQSVAFWCNPISGHATLYWYQQILGQGPKLLIQFQNNGVVDDSQLPKDRFSAERLKGVDSTLKIQPAKLEDSAVYLCASSVIDYNEQFFGPGTRLTVL.

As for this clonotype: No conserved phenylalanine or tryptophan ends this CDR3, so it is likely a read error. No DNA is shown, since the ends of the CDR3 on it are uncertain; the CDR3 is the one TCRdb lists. CDR3 in amino acids: CSVVRTGGDTETVS. The rearrangement uses TRBV29-1 and TRBJ1-1; the table's D call, TRBD1, has no DNA check behind it. The length of the CDR3 is 14 amino acids, counting both ends. Germline V gene lookup returns CDR1 SQVTM and CDR2 ANQGSEA.

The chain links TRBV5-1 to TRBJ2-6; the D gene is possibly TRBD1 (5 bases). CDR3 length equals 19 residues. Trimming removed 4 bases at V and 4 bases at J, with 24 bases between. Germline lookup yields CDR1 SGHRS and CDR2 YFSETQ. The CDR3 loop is CASSLRSDSYPSGANVLTF. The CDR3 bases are TGCGCCAGCAGCCTAAGATCAGACAGTTACCCCTCCGGGGCCAACGTCCTGACTTTC. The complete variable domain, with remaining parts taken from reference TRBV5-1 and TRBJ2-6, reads KAGVTQTPRYLIKTRGQQVTLSCSPISGHRSVSWYQQTPGQGLQFLFEYFSETQRNKGNFPGRFSGRQFSNSRSEMNVSTLELGDSALYLCASSLRSDSYPSGANVLTFGAGSRLTVL.

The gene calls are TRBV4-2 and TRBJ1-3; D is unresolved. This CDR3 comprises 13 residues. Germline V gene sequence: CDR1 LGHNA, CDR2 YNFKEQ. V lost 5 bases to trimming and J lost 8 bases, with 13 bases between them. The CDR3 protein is CASSCPQSDTIYF. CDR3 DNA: TGTGCCAGCAGCTGCCCGCAGAGCGACACCATATATTTT.